Listed below are T cell receptor beta chains from one sample, sequenced in a study of blood T cells in healthy people across ages. Each CDR3 protein gets one entry after TCRdb re-called the 5' RACE reads with MiXCR. The repertoire holds around 1,100,000 distinct CDR3 sequences, with roughly two fifths as singletons. The sequenced sample consisted of blood. The origin of the receptors is a man aged 18 to 30 in good health. CDR3s include the opening cysteine and the closing phenylalanine or tryptophan. The D gene is left open where the match is weak. Clone sizes are given selectively: once, few, many, or a class where the clone is expanded.

j_call d_call v_call clone_size cdr3_nt cdr3_aa
TRBJ2-3 - TRBV12-3/TRBV12-4 - TGTGCCAGCAGTGCGAGGGAGCGGAACACAGATACGCAGTATTTT CASSARERNTDTQYF
TRBJ2-7 - TRBV28 - TGTGCCAGCAGTTTCCAGGGGAGCTCCTACAATGAGCAGTACTTC CASSFQGSSYNEQYF
TRBJ1-5 TRBD1 TRBV6-6 - TGTGCCAGCAGGGGACAGGGGTTCGGCAATCAGCCCCAGCATTTT CASRGQGFGNQPQHF
TRBJ2-2 - TRBV4-3 - TGCGCCAGCAGCGACCGGGGAGTAGGCACCGGGGAGCTGTTTTTT CASSDRGVGTGELFF
TRBJ1-2 TRBD1 TRBV10-3 few TGTGCCATCAGTGAGGGACAGGGGGCATATAACTATGGCTACACCTTC CAISEGQGAYNYGYTF
TRBJ1-2 TRBD1 TRBV10-3 many TGTGCCATCAGTGGGACAGGCGATGGCTACACCTTC CAISGTGDGYTF
TRBJ2-3 - TRBV2 - TGTGCCAGGGGCTGGCGGCGGTTCTCTAGCACAGATACGCAGTATTTT CARGWRRFSSTDTQYF
TRBJ1-2 TRBD1 TRBV14 - TGTGCCAGCAGCCAATTAACCACCCTCAACGCCAGGGGGAACAGGAATGGCTACACCTTC CASSQLTTLNARGNRNGYTF
TRBJ1-5 TRBD1 TRBV7-8 few TGTGCCAGCAGCTTAGGGCCCCCGGGACAGGCGTATCAGCCCCAGCATTTT CASSLGPPGQAYQPQHF
TRBJ2-3 TRBD2 TRBV6-5 - TGTGCCAGCAGCAAAGCGGGGGCCACCACAGATACGCAGTATTTT CASSKAGATTDTQYF
TRBJ1-4 - TRBV4-2 few TGTGCCAGCAGCCTTGGGCCCAGGAATGAAAAACTGTTTTTT CASSLGPRNEKLFF
TRBJ1-1 - TRBV4-3 once TGCGCCAGCAGCCAAGTGTCCTCGACACCGCTTGAAGCTTTCTTT CASSQVSSTPLEAFF
TRBJ2-5 - TRBV3-1 - TGTGCCAGCGGCCAACAGGTGGGGGCGACCCAGTACTTC CASGQQVGATQYF
TRBJ1-5 - TRBV7-2 - TGTGCCAGCAGCTTAGTAGAGTCTGGGGTTTGGCCCCAGCATTTT CASSLVESGVWPQHF
TRBJ2-3 TRBD2 TRBV12-3/TRBV12-4 - TGTGCCAGCAGTTTCGCGACTAGCGCCAGCACAGATACGCAGTATTTT CASSFATSASTDTQYF
TRBJ2-1 - TRBV25-1 few TGTGCCACCGAGGAGGCCTTGGGTGAGCAGTTCTTC CATEEALGEQFF
TRBJ2-5 TRBD1 TRBV7-2 once TGTGCCGGCAGCCCAGGGACAGGGGGCTTTATTGAGCAGTACTTC CAGSPGTGGFIEQYF
TRBJ2-1 - TRBV7-2 - TGTGCCAGCAGTCGTAGGACTGGGAACAATGAGCAGTTCTTC CASSRRTGNNEQFF
TRBJ1-1 - TRBV12-5 - TGTGCTAGTGGTTGGGCTGGGGGTGGAGAAGCTTTCTTT CASGWAGGGEAFF
TRBJ2-5 - TRBV9 - TGTGCCAGCAGCGTCGGGCTACCCTCCCAAGAGACCCAGTACTTC CASSVGLPSQETQYF
TRBJ2-1 - TRBV21-1 - TGTGCCAGCAGCAATCAGACAGGGGCCTACAATGAGCAGTTCTTC CASSNQTGAYNEQFF
TRBJ2-7 TRBD1 TRBV12-5 - TGTGCTAGTGGTTCCCCGGACAGGGGCTCCTACGAGCAGTACTTC CASGSPDRGSYEQYF
TRBJ1-2 - TRBV29-1 - TGCAGCGCCCTCCCGGACAGTTTTAACTATGGCTACACCTTC CSALPDSFNYGYTF
TRBJ1-5 TRBD1 TRBV12-3/TRBV12-4 few TGTGCCAGCAGCCACGGACAGGGCACGAGCCAGCCCCAGCATTTT CASSHGQGTSQPQHF
TRBJ2-3 - TRBV6-5 many TGTGCCAGCAGTTACGGGCAGGGAGCAGATACGCAGTATTTT CASSYGQGADTQYF
TRBJ1-4 - TRBV29-1 few TGCAGCGTTGCAGGGGCGCGGGATGAAAAACTGTTTTTT CSVAGARDEKLFF
TRBJ1-2 - TRBV4-3 many TGCGCCAGCAGCCCTGCGTCTCTTTTCTATGGCTACACCTTC CASSPASLFYGYTF
TRBJ2-1 TRBD2 TRBV13 - TGTGCCAGCAGCTTAGTCCCCTTTCCGGGGGGGTCCAATGAGCAGTTCTTC CASSLVPFPGGSNEQFF
TRBJ1-5 - TRBV20-1 - TGCAGTGCTAGTCCGGGAAATAGCAATCAGCCCCAGCATTTT CSASPGNSNQPQHF
TRBJ1-2 - TRBV15 few TGTGCCACCAGCAGAGATCCCTTGACCAACTATGGCTACACCTTC CATSRDPLTNYGYTF
TRBJ1-6 - TRBV20-1 - TGCAGTGCTAGAGAGTACAGTGGGAATTCACCCCTCCACTTT CSAREYSGNSPLHF
TRBJ1-5 - TRBV20-1 - TGCAGTGCGTCTCAGAAGAGCCAGCCCCAGCATTTT CSASQKSQPQHF
TRBJ2-1 - TRBV12-3/TRBV12-4 few TGTGCCAGCAGTGCTTTTCCTGGCAATGAGCAGTTCTTC CASSAFPGNEQFF
TRBJ2-1 - TRBV3-1 few TGTGCCAGCAGCCGACGTGGCAACAAAAGGGATGAGCAGTTCTTC CASSRRGNKRDEQFF
TRBJ2-2 - TRBV5-1 - TGCGCCAGCAGCTTGGCCAGGGACACCGGGGAGCTGTTTTTT CASSLARDTGELFF
TRBJ1-4 - TRBV7-9 - TGTGCCAGCAGCTTCTCGTTCGGGACACAGGATGAAAAACTGTTTTTT CASSFSFGTQDEKLFF